The rows below give T cell receptor beta chains drawn from one sample of a study of blood T cell repertoires in COVID-19. Profiled with immunoSEQ multiplex PCR; TCRdb holds only in-frame clones, not every one. The sample records about 170,000 clones, 65% to 85% being singletons. Material for sequencing was peripheral blood. The receptors were gathered from a man between 70 and 80 years old with active or convalescent COVID-19. The CDR3 runs from the conserved cysteine through the conserved F or W. D genes are given only for firm matches. Size tells how often a clone was seen (once, few, many) or the class of an expanded clone, and some rows leave it out.

CDR3aa | CDR3nt | j_gene | v_gene | d_gene | abundance
CASSMGHTEAFF | TGTGCCAGCAGCATGGGGCACACTGAAGCTTTCTTT | TRBJ1-1 | TRBV7-3 | - | -
CASSLVRGGEQYF | TGTGCCAGCAGCTTAGTACGGGGGGGCGAGCAGTACTTC | TRBJ2-7 | TRBV7-8 | TRBD2 | -
CASSMKLLNTEAFF | TGTGCCAGTAGTATGAAACTTCTGAACACTGAAGCTTTCTTT | TRBJ1-1 | TRBV19 | - | once
CAISESERGIQPQHF | TGTGCCATCAGTGAGTCAGAAAGGGGTATTCAGCCCCAGCATTTT | TRBJ1-5 | TRBV10-3 | - | -
CASSENTDTQYF | TGTGCCAGCAGCGAGAACACAGATACGCAGTATTTT | TRBJ2-3 | TRBV5-8 | - | -
CASSLTRGDRPICNQPQHF | TGCGCCAGCAGCCTCACTAGGGGAGACAGGCCCATATGCAATCAGCCCCAGCATTTT | TRBJ1-5 | TRBV5-1 | - | -
CASSLGREIRTGELFF | TGTGCCAGCAGCTTAGGGCGGGAGATTCGTACCGGGGAGCTGTTTTTT | TRBJ2-2 | TRBV7-9 | TRBD2 | -
CASSTTWAGDTQYF | TGTGCCAGCAGCACCACATGGGCGGGAGATACGCAGTATTTT | TRBJ2-3 | TRBV7-3 | - | once
CASSVRGQEEAFF | TGTGCCAGCAGCGTACGGGGACAGGAGGAGGCTTTCTTT | TRBJ1-1 | TRBV9 | TRBD1 | -
CASSLSPPGTTFYEQYF | TGTGCCAGCAGCTTATCCCCCCCGGGGACTACCTTCTACGAGCAGTACTTC | TRBJ2-7 | TRBV7-6 | TRBD2 | -
CASSYRQGAEKLFF | TGTGCCAGCAGCTACAGACAGGGGGCCGAAAAACTGTTTTTT | TRBJ1-4 | TRBV2 | TRBD1 | -
CASSSDRGVSYEQYF | TGTGCCAGCAGTTCCGACAGGGGTGTCTCGTACGAGCAGTACTTC | TRBJ2-7 | TRBV6-5 | TRBD1 | -
CATSDRTSGRAMSYNEQFF | TGTGCCACCAGTGATCGGACTAGCGGGAGGGCCATGTCCTACAATGAGCAGTTCTTC | TRBJ2-1 | TRBV24-1 | TRBD2 | -
CASSPIRATNEKLFF | TGTGCCAGCAGCCCAATCCGGGCAACTAATGAAAAACTGTTTTTT | TRBJ1-4 | TRBV7-2 | - | -
CASSPSGFYGYTF | TGTGCCAGCAGTCCATCAGGGTTCTATGGCTACACCTTC | TRBJ1-2 | TRBV6-5 | - | -
CASSLAGQVHRGSEKLFF | TGTGCCAGCAGCTTAGCGGGACAGGTACACCGAGGGAGCGAAAAACTGTTTTTT | TRBJ1-4 | TRBV7-2 | TRBD1 | -